Below, 9 T cell receptor beta chains from the same sample are listed, as sequenced in a study of CD8 T cells in Susac syndrome. Reverse transcription of about 0.45 to 1 ug RNA used random hexamers. One entry per CDR3 protein, called by TCRdb with MiXCR from the immunoSEQ multiplex PCR reads. In the table there are 70,000 to 85,000 distinct CDR3 sequences, around 96% of which are singletons. Sequencing was carried out using CD8+ T cells from PBMCs. The receptors here all came from a human donor with Susac syndrome.

This chain joins TRBV27 and TRBJ1-5, with D unresolved. The CDR3 length is 15 residues. V was clipped by 6 bases and J by 5 bases, with 17 bases between them. In germline, CDR1 is MNHEY, CDR2 SMNVEV (reference sequence). CDR3 residues: CASRLTPETYQPQHF. In nucleotides, the CDR3 is TGTGCCAGCAGACTGACGCCAGAGACTTATCAGCCCCAGCATTTT.

The CDR3 reads CATSRENTGELFF. The DNA of the CDR3 is TGTGCCACCAGCAGAGAGAACACCGGGGAGCTGTTTTTT. The genes are TRBV15 and TRBJ2-2; D not certain. CDR3 length equals 13 residues. The V end was cut by 0 bases, the J end by 1 base, with 0 bases between. The germline gives CDR1 LNHNV, CDR2 YYDKDF (reference sequence).

V is TRBV20-1 and J is TRBJ1-5; D possibly corresponds to TRBD1 (5 bases). Trimming shortened V by 8 bases and J by 3 bases, and 14 bases separated the two germline ends. The CDR3 extends over 13 amino acids. The germline V gene encodes CDR1 DFQATT and CDR2 SNEGSKA (reference sequence). Here the CDR3 reads CSTNGGVNQPQHF. As DNA, the CDR3 is TGCAGTACCAACGGGGGGGTCAATCAGCCCCAGCATTTT.

The chain links TRBV28 to TRBJ2-1; tentative D call: TRBD2 (6 bases). V lost 10 bases and J 8 bases, leaving 15 bases between the germline ends. CDR3 length: 12 amino acids. Germline CDR1 and CDR2: MDHEN and SYDVKM. CDR3 in amino acids: CAITSGGYEQFF. CDR3 coding DNA: TGTGCCATCACCAGTGGGGGGTATGAGCAGTTCTTC.

The genes are TRBV15 and TRBJ2-7; 7 nucleotides align to TRBD2. The J segment lost 3 bases and the V segment lost 0 bases, leaving 5 bases of the junction unmatched. Germline V gene data show CDR1 as LNHNV and CDR2 as YYDKDF (reference sequence). The CDR3 sequence is 15 residues long. CDR3 in amino acids: CATSRDRGGLYEQYF. The CDR3 coding sequence is TGTGCCACCAGCAGAGATAGGGGAGGGCTCTACGAGCAGTACTTC.

This clonotype showed up just a few times. This chain joins TRBV9 and TRBJ2-5, with 7 bases fitting TRBD1. The germline V gene encodes CDR1 SGDLS and CDR2 YYNGEE. The CDR3 is 14 amino acids. V dropped 0 bases and J dropped 5; count of bases not matched to a gene: 4. The CDR3 DNA reads as TGTGCCAGCAGCGTAGGACAGGGCGGGGAGACCCAGTACTTC. Translated, it gives CASSVGQGGETQYF.

The rearrangement links TRBV15 to TRBJ2-1; 11 bases fit TRBD1. The length of the CDR3 is 16 residues. Looked up from germline, CDR1 is LNHNV and CDR2 is YYDKDF (reference sequence). Trimming at V came to 0 bases and at J to 9 bases, leaving 7 bases not matched to a gene. The CDR3: CATSRDPGQGVTEQFF. In nucleotides, the CDR3 is TGTGCCACCAGCAGAGACCCGGGACAGGGGGTCACTGAGCAGTTCTTC.

This chain connects TRBV29-1 to TRBJ2-7, with D perhaps TRBD1 or TRBD2 (6 bases each). Germline V lookup: CDR1 SQVTM, CDR2 ANQGSEA. Trimming left V 4 bases short and J 5 bases short, with 12 bases between. This CDR3 contains 12 residues. The CDR3 reads CSVVGGTHEQYF. In nucleotides, the CDR3 is TGCAGCGTTGTAGGGGGGACCCACGAGCAGTACTTC.

The V gene is TRBV20-1, the J gene TRBJ2-1; tentative D call: TRBD2 (5 bases). Trimming cost V 5 bases and J 7 bases, with 21 bases left between them. The CDR3 has 15 amino acids. In germline, CDR1 is DFQATT, CDR2 SNEGSKA (reference sequence). CDR3 DNA sequence: TGCAGTGCTTTTTCCACCCAGCAGTCGGGGAATGAGCAGTTCTTC. Amino acids: CSAFSTQQSGNEQFF.